This record looks at one T cell receptor beta chain sequence and its context. The data belong to a study of control samples from healthy donors and cancer patients. Produced via immunoSEQ multiplex PCR; TCRdb's table is partial and in-frame only. This table has roughly 40,000 clones, around four fifths appearing once. V gave up 3 bases and J gave up 11 bases, with 13 bases separating them. This CDR3 is built from 11 residues. The germline gives CDR1 GTSNPN, CDR2 SVGIG (reference sequence). Sequenced sample: blood. The chain recombines TRBV30 with TRBJ1-1; TRBD1 is a possible D gene (6 bases). This TCR came from a man aged 55 to 70 in good health. In DNA, the CDR3 is TGTGCCTGGAGGGATGGGGGGGCGGCTTTCTTT. It translates to CAWRDGGAAFF.